The 18 T cell receptor beta chains reported below all come from one sample, sequenced in a study of cytomegalovirus exposure and HLA in healthy donors. Vbeta (60) and Jbeta (13) primers were used in the PCR. This table comes from immunoSEQ multiplex PCR, and its TCRdb copy is limited to in-frame clones, with some not included. The sample includes about 140,000 clones, roughly 80% of them seen just once. Input material: PBMCs. Every receptor here comes from a female donor in good health and CMV-seronegative.

The gene calls are TRBV6-6 and TRBJ2-7, with TRBD2 identical over 8 bases. The CDR3 consists of 15 residues. Trimming at V came to 2 bases and at J to 3 bases, leaving 6 bases not matched to a gene. Germline V gene lookup returns CDR1 MNHNY and CDR2 SVGAGI (reference sequence). CDR3 coding DNA: TGTGCCAGCAGTTACGGGGACGCGGGAGGCTACGAGCAGTACTTC. This encodes CASSYGDAGGYEQYF.

This clone appeared a single time. One junction end disagrees with the germline gene, perhaps due to a read error. The V gene is TRBV29-1, the J gene TRBJ1-2, with D maybe TRBD1 (6 bases). Per the germline V gene, CDR1 is SQVTM and CDR2 is ANQGSEA. The CDR3 loop spans 13 amino acids. This CDR3 reads CSALGTSNYGWAF. The CDR3 DNA follows: TGCAGCGCCCTCGGGACATCAAACTATGGATGGGCCTTC.

This clone was detected once. This CDR3 is also generated by other DNA sequences in the sample. The V call is TRBV5-6, the J call TRBJ2-1; possibly TRBD1 for D (6 bases). Trimming shortened V by 2 bases and J by 4 bases, and 13 bases separated the two germline ends. Looked up from germline, CDR1 is SGHDT and CDR2 is YYEEEE. The CDR3 contains 15 residues. CDR3 DNA sequence: TGTGCCAGCAGCTTAGGAACAGGGTCATACAATGAGCAGTTCTTC. This encodes CASSLGTGSYNEQFF.

The chain is built from TRBV7-9 and TRBJ2-1, with a weak D call TRBD2 (5 bases). The CDR3 loop spans 13 amino acids. Germline values: CDR1 SEHNR, CDR2 FQNEAQ (reference sequence). The V and J ends lost 5 bases and 6 bases respectively, with 11 bases between them. CDR3 sequence: CASSQSGSNEQFF. The CDR3 DNA is TGTGCCAGCAGCCAGAGCGGTAGCAATGAGCAGTTCTTC.

V is TRBV29-1 and J is TRBJ2-5, with D possibly being TRBD1 (6 bases). The germline V gene encodes CDR1 SQVTM and CDR2 ANQGSEA. V dropped 3 bases and J dropped 3 bases, with 11 bases sitting between them. This CDR3 region has 13 residues. CDR3 DNA: TGCAGCGTTGAGTGGGGGCAAGAAGAGACCCAGTACTTC. It yields the protein CSVEWGQEETQYF.

This chain links TRBV6-1 with TRBJ1-5; the match to TRBD1 covers 9 bases. The junction had 1 base not matched to a gene; V was cut back by 4 bases and J by 3 bases. CDR3 length equals 14 residues. Germline loops: CDR1 MNHNS, CDR2 SASEGT. CDR3 amino acids: CASSGTGDNQPQHF. CDR3 coding DNA: TGTGCCAGCAGTGGGACAGGGGACAATCAGCCCCAGCATTTT.

The rearrangement uses TRBV28 and TRBJ1-5; 9 nucleotides line up with TRBD1. The CDR3 has 15 amino acids. Per germline, CDR1 MDHEN and CDR2 SYDVKM. The junction had 5 bases not matched to a gene; V was cut back by 4 bases and J by 4 bases. In DNA, the CDR3 is TGTGCCAGCAGTTGGGACAGGGACCTTAATCAGCCCCAGCATTTT. It encodes CASSWDRDLNQPQHF. The full variable domain, in which reference TRBV28 and TRBJ1-5 provide the parts outside the CDR3, is DVKVTQSSRYLVKRTGEKVFLECVQDMDHENMFWYRQDPGLGLRLIYFSYDVKMKEKGDIPEGYSVSREKKERFSLILESASTNQTSMYLCASSWDRDLNQPQHFGDGTRLSIL.

This chain links TRBV5-4 with TRBJ1-1; D is possibly TRBD1 (6 bases). Germline CDR1 reads SGHNT; CDR2 reads YYREEE (reference sequence). There are 15 residues in the CDR3. Trimming took 6 bases from V and 5 from J, leaving 20 bases between them. The CDR3 DNA follows: TGTGCCAGCATCCCGGGAGGGGGGGTGACAACTGAAGCTTTCTTT. Its translation: CASIPGGGVTTEAFF.

In its sample, this clone was seen a few times. V and J are TRBV11-3 and TRBJ1-1; a possible D gene is TRBD1 (5 bases). There are 15 residues in the CDR3. The V gene's germline CDR1 is SGHNT and CDR2 YENEEA. The germline V and J ends were trimmed by 5 bases and 1 base, with 14 bases remaining between them. The CDR3 reads CASSNQQEGNTEAFF. The CDR3 nucleotides are TGTGCCAGCAGCAACCAACAGGAGGGGAACACTGAAGCTTTCTTT.

The chain recombines TRBV28 with TRBJ2-5; 8 nucleotides agree with TRBD2. Germline loops: CDR1 MDHEN, CDR2 SYDVKM. V was pared by 2 bases and J by 5 bases, with 7 bases of the junction left unmatched. This CDR3 contains 15 residues. The CDR3 region is CASSLEAGVGETQYF. As DNA, the CDR3 is TGTGCCAGCAGTTTAGAAGCGGGAGTCGGGGAGACCCAGTACTTC.

The chain uses TRBV18 and TRBJ1-3, with TRBD1 matching over 7 bases. Looked up from germline, CDR1 is KGHSH and CDR2 is LQKENI. This CDR3 has 16 amino acids. Losses at the gene ends were 6 bases for V and 0 bases for J; bases not matched to a gene: 8. CDR3 loop: CASSWGQSISGNTIYF. The CDR3 bases are TGTGCCAGCTCCTGGGGACAGTCTATCTCTGGAAACACCATATATTTT.

The CDR3 sequence: CASSLGRVGTYEQYF. In DNA form, the CDR3 reads TGTGCCAGCAGCTTAGGCAGGGTGGGAACCTACGAGCAGTACTTC. The V gene is TRBV11-1, the J gene TRBJ2-7, with D tentatively TRBD1 (5 bases). This CDR3 spans 15 amino acids. Looked up from germline, CDR1 is SGHAT and CDR2 is FQDESV (reference sequence). The V gene lost 1 base and the J gene lost 2 bases, with 12 bases spanning the gap.

V is TRBV4-1 and J is TRBJ1-3; D gene unclear. Germline CDR1 and CDR2: MGHRA and YSYEKL. The germline V and J ends were trimmed by 1 base and 0 bases, with 13 bases remaining between them. The CDR3 loop spans 17 amino acids. The CDR3 nucleotides are TGCGCCAGCAGCCAAGTACTCCTTCTATCCTCTGGAAACACCATATATTTT. Translation: CASSQVLLLSSGNTIYF.

The rearrangement uses TRBV6-1 and TRBJ1-4; D is unclear. Germline V gene data show CDR1 as MNHNS and CDR2 as SASEGT. The CDR3 has 15 amino acids. V lost 5 bases and J 6 bases, leaving 16 bases between the germline ends. CDR3 residues: CASSPRDLSHEKLFF. The CDR3 nucleotides are TGTGCCAGCAGTCCGCGGGATTTGAGTCATGAAAAACTGTTTTTT.

The chain has TRBV5-1 and TRBJ2-3; 12 bases align to TRBD1. From germline, CDR1 is SGHRS and CDR2 YFSETQ. The CDR3 sequence is 16 residues long. V gave up 4 bases and J gave up 6 bases; unmatched junction bases: 9. CDR3 region: CASSPGDRGRGDTQYF. CDR3 in DNA: TGCGCCAGCAGCCCCGGGGACAGGGGGCGCGGGGATACGCAGTATTTT. The variable domain in full, completed from reference TRBV5-1 and TRBJ2-3, reads KAGVTQTPRYLIKTRGQQVTLSCSPISGHRSVSWYQQTPGQGLQFLFEYFSETQRNKGNFPGRFSGRQFSNSRSEMNVSTLELGDSALYLCASSPGDRGRGDTQYFGPGTRLTVL.

This clone was counted between two and nine times. The chain combines TRBV7-9 with TRBJ1-2, with D hard to call. V lost 5 bases to trimming and J lost 4 bases, with 14 bases between them. The CDR3 totals 14 residues. Looked up from germline, CDR1 is SEHNR and CDR2 is FQNEAQ (reference sequence). The CDR3 reads CASSTPVRGYGYTF. In DNA form, the CDR3 reads TGTGCCAGCAGCACCCCGGTCCGGGGCTATGGCTACACCTTC. The full variable domain, with the rest looked up from reference TRBV7-9 and TRBJ1-2, is DTGVSQNPRHKITKRGQNVTFRCDPISEHNRLYWYRQTLGQGPEFLTYFQNEAQLEKSRLLSDRFSAERPKGSFSTLEIQRTEQGDSAMYLCASSTPVRGYGYTFGSGTRLTVV.

This clone was recorded only once. The CDR3 bases are TGTGCCAGTAGTATTGGGGCGTTAAGTGGCACAGATACGCAGTATTTT. This encodes CASSIGALSGTDTQYF. V usage is TRBV19 and J usage is TRBJ2-3; possible D gene TRBD1, 5 bases. This CDR3 is 16 amino acids long. Germline V gene lookup returns CDR1 LNHDA and CDR2 SQIVND (reference sequence). Trimming stripped 3 bases from V and 1 base from J, with 14 bases between.

CDR3 protein: CASSPRGTGDEKLFF. As DNA, the CDR3 is TGTGCCAGCAGCCCCCGAGGGACAGGGGACGAAAAACTGTTTTTT. The J gene is TRBJ1-4, the V gene TRBV9; 10 nucleotides agree with TRBD1. V was pared by 4 bases and J by 8 bases, with 8 bases of the junction left unmatched. CDR1 and CDR2 from the germline V gene are SGDLS and YYNGEE. The CDR3 is 15 residues long.